This TCR beta chain is from a study of OX40 agonist ivuxolimab in advanced cancers. CDR1 and CDR2 (germline): SQVTM, ANQGSEA. This CDR3 comprises 14 residues. The V end was cut by 5 bases, the J end by 0 bases, with 11 bases between. Clones were sequenced by immunoSEQ multiplex PCR, and TCRdb holds only the in-frame ones, with some missing. Among 78,000 or so clones listed, roughly 84% were seen once. A few counts support this clone. The chain couples TRBV29-1 to TRBJ1-3; D is uncertain. This receptor was identified in an adult with an advanced solid tumor such as melanoma, head and neck, liver or kidney cancer. This material consisted of CD4+ or CD8+ T cells sorted from blood, taken in a trial of the OX40 agonist ivuxolimab. In DNA form, the CDR3 reads TGCAGCGTTAGCCTCCCGGCCTCTGGAAACACCATATATTTT. It yields the protein CSVSLPASGNTIYF.